This T cell receptor beta chain was profiled in a study of blood T cell repertoires in COVID-19. Background on the study: Nucleic acid was either cDNA or gDNA, and it came from T cells, B-cell-depleted T cells, or PBMCs.

Original processing methods: Nucleated cell counts were estimated from reference gene primer amplification. This table comes from immunoSEQ multiplex PCR, and its TCRdb copy is limited to in-frame clones, with some not included. The V and J calls and clone size are taken from that table; D and trimming were inferred from the DNA. The data show about 210,000 clones, around 83% seen once. This CDR3 region has 13 residues. Germline CDR1 ENHRY, CDR2 SYGVKD. V was cut by 6 bases and J by 4 bases, with 12 bases left in between. The sequencing input was peripheral blood. The chain has TRBV10-3 and TRBJ1-2; D gene unclear. This TCR was sampled from a man aged 50-59 years with active or convalescent COVID-19. The CDR3 nucleotides are TGTGCCATCAGCCAGAGGGTCATCTATGGCTACACCTTC. Encoded protein: CAISQRVIYGYTF.